This T cell receptor beta chain was obtained from a study of cytomegalovirus exposure and HLA in healthy donors. Looking at the study overall: The early release's HLA-typed donors yielded approximately 85 million unique TCRs. Most genotyped donors, over 70% of some 400, had Caucasian-associated genetic ancestry.

CDR1 and CDR2 (germline): MNHEY, SMNVEV (reference sequence). This CDR3 has 16 residues. V was cut by 7 bases and J by 4 bases, with 22 bases left in between. The PCR had 60 Vbeta and 13 Jbeta primers. Assay used: immunoSEQ multiplex PCR; TCRdb lists only in-frame clones, some missing. The sample holds around 170,000 clones; roughly 80% are singletons and the top ten take about 0.4%. The sequence was obtained from a boy between 2 and 10 years old in good health and CMV-seronegative. The sample was PBMCs. V usage is TRBV27 and J usage is TRBJ1-1; D may be TRBD1 (6 bases). The CDR3 DNA is TGTGCCAGCACACGGGCAGGGGTCATCCCCAGCACTGAAGCTTTCTTT. Translating gives CASTRAGVIPSTEAFF.